This is a list of T cell receptor beta chains from one sample in a study of T cells in Graves' hyperthyroidism and ophthalmopathy. TCRdb called the multiplex PCR reads again in MiXCR, with one record for every CDR3 protein. The table records approximately 640,000 distinct CDR3 sequences, approximately 42% of them present only once. The sequenced material came from peripheral blood or thyroid tissue (not recorded which). These TCRs come from an adult man with Graves' disease, either hyperthyroidism or ophthalmopathy (not recorded which). Both conserved end residues are part of each CDR3. Each record gives: D gene, V gene, clone size, CDR3 length, J gene, CDR3 DNA, CDR3 protein. The D gene is left open where the match is weak. Clone size is given for some rows only: seen once, a few or many times, or a class if the clone is expanded.

d_gene: TRBD1; v_gene: TRBV3-1; abundance: -; len: 14; j_gene: TRBJ1-6; CDR3nt: TGTGCCAGCAATACCGGGACAGGCAATTCACCCCTCCACTTT; CDR3aa: CASNTGTGNSPLHF
d_gene: TRBD1; v_gene: TRBV9; abundance: -; len: 16; j_gene: TRBJ1-1; CDR3nt: TGTGCCAGCAGCGCGCCTACCCAGGGGGCATCGACTGAAGCTTTCTTT; CDR3aa: CASSAPTQGASTEAFF
d_gene: TRBD1; v_gene: TRBV20-1; abundance: -; len: 13; j_gene: TRBJ2-5; CDR3nt: TGCAGTGCAAGAGGGACAGGGAAAGAGACCCAGTACTTC; CDR3aa: CSARGTGKETQYF
d_gene: -; v_gene: TRBV5-1; abundance: -; len: 14; j_gene: TRBJ1-1; CDR3nt: TGCGCCAGCAGCCCTTTAAACGGCAACACTGAAGCTTTCTTT; CDR3aa: CASSPLNGNTEAFF
d_gene: TRBD1; v_gene: TRBV24-1; abundance: many; len: 16; j_gene: TRBJ1-5; CDR3nt: TGTGCCACCAGTGATATCGTTACAGGGGGGGCTCAGCCCCAGCATTTT; CDR3aa: CATSDIVTGGAQPQHF
d_gene: -; v_gene: TRBV15; abundance: -; len: 16; j_gene: TRBJ1-6; CDR3nt: TGTGCCACCAGACGGGGTTGGGGGATTACACATTCACCCCTCCACTTT; CDR3aa: CATRRGWGITHSPLHF
d_gene: -; v_gene: TRBV20-1; abundance: -; len: 16; j_gene: TRBJ1-1; CDR3nt: TGCAGTGCTAGGGTCCCGTCCCTAGACGTGGGCACTGAAGCTTTCTTT; CDR3aa: CSARVPSLDVGTEAFF
d_gene: -; v_gene: TRBV25-1; abundance: -; len: 17; j_gene: TRBJ1-2; CDR3nt: TGTGCCAGCAGTTCAGAGTGGGCCAGGGCAATTAACTATGGCTACACCTTC; CDR3aa: CASSSEWARAINYGYTF
d_gene: TRBD1; v_gene: TRBV20-1; abundance: many; len: 15; j_gene: TRBJ1-5; CDR3nt: TGCAGTGCTAGAGGGGGACAGGGGCACAATCAGCCCCAGCATTTT; CDR3aa: CSARGGQGHNQPQHF
d_gene: -; v_gene: TRBV7-2; abundance: many; len: 14; j_gene: TRBJ1-1; CDR3nt: TGTGCCAGCAGCGTCGGACGGTTGAACACTGAAGCTTTCTTT; CDR3aa: CASSVGRLNTEAFF
d_gene: TRBD1; v_gene: TRBV10-3; abundance: -; len: 16; j_gene: TRBJ2-7; CDR3nt: TGTGCCAGCAGTGAGAACACCGGGACAGGGGTGGGCGAGCAGTACTTC; CDR3aa: CASSENTGTGVGEQYF
d_gene: -; v_gene: TRBV29-1; abundance: many; len: 15; j_gene: TRBJ1-1; CDR3nt: TGCAGCGTTGAAGGGCAGGGTGGCTTTTATACTGAAGCTTTCTTT; CDR3aa: CSVEGQGGFYTEAFF